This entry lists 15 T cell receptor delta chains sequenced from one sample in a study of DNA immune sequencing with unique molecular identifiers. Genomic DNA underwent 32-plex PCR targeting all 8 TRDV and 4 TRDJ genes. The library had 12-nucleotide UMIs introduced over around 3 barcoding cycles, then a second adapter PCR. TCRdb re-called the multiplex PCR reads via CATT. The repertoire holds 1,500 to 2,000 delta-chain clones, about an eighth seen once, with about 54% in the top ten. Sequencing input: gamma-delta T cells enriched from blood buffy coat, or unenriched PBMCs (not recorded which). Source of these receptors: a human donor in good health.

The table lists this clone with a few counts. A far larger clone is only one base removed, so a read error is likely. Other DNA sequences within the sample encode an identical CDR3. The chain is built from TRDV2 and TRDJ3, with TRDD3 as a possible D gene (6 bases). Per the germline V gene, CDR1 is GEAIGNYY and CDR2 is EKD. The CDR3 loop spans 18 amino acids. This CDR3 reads CACDTGWGSSWDTRQMFF. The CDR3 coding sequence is TGTGCCTGTGACACCGGCTGGGGAAGCTCCTGGGACACCCGACAGATGTTTTTT.

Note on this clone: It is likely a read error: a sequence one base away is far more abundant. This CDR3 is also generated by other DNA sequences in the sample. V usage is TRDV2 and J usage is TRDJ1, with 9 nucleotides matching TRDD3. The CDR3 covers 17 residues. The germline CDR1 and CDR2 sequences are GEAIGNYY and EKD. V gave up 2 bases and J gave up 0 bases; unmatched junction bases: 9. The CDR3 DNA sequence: TGTGCCTGTGACAAACTGGGGGACCCCCCTTACACCGATAAACTCATCTTT. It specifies CACDKLGDPPYTDKLIF.

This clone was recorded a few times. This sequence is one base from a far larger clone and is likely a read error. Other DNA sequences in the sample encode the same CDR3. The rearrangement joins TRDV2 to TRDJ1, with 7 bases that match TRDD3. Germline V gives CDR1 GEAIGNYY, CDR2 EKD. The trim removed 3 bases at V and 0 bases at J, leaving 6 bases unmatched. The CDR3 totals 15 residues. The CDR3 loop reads CACDLLGTDTDKLIF. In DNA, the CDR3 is TGTGCCTGTGACCTACTGGGGACGGACACCGATAAACTCATCTTT.

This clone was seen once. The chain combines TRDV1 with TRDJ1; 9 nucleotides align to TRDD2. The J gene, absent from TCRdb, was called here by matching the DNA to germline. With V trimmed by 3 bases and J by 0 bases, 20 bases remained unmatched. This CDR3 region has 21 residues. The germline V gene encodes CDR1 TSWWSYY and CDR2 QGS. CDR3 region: CALGDAAFLPWGSLYTDKLIF. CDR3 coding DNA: TGTGCTCTTGGGGACGCGGCCTTCCTACCATGGGGCTCCCTGTACACCGATAAACTCATCTTT.

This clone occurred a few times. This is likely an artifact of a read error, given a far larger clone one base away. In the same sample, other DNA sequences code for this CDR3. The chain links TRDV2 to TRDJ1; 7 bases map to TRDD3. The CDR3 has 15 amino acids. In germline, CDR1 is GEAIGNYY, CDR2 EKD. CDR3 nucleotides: TGTGCCTGTGACCTACTGGGGACAGACACCGATAAACTTATCTTT. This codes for CACDLLGTDTDKLIF.

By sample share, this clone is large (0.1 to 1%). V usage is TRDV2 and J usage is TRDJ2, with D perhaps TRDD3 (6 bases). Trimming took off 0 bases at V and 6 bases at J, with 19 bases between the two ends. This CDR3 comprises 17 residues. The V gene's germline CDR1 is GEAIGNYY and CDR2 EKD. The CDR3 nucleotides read TGTGCCTGTGACACCGGGCTAGGGGGACCCGAGGCAGCACAACTCTTCTTT. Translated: CACDTGLGGPEAAQLFF.

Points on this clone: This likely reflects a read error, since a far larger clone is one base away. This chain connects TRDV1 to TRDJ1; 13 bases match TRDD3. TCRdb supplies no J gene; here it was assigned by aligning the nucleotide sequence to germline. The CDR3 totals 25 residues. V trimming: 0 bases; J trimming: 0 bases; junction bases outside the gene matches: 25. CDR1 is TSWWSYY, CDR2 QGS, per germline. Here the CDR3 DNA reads TGTGCTCTTGGGGAACTGACTTCCTACGCTACCTACTGGGGGATACGCCCGGCTTACACCGATAAACTCATCTTT. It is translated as CALGELTSYATYWGIRPAYTDKLIF.

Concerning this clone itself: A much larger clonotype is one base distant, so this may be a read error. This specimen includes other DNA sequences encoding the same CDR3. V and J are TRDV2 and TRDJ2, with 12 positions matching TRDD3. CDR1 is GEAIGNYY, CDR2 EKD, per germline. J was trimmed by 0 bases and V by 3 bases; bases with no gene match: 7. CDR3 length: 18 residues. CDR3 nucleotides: TGTGCCTGTGACGTTGTGCTGGGGGATACGACTTTGACAGCACAACTCTTCTTT. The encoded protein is CACDVVLGDTTLTAQLFF.

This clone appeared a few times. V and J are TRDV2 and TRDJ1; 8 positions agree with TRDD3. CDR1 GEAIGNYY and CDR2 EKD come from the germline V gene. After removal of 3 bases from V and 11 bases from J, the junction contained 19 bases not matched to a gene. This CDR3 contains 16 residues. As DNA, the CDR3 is TGTGCCTGTGACTCAATAATTACTGGGGGTGAGGAGGGCCTCATCTTT. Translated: CACDSIITGGEEGLIF.

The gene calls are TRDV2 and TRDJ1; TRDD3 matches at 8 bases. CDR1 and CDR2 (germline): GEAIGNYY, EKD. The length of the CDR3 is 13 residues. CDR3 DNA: TGTAGTGGGGATACTGACCCCGGGAATAAACTCATCTTT. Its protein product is CSGDTDPGNKLIF.

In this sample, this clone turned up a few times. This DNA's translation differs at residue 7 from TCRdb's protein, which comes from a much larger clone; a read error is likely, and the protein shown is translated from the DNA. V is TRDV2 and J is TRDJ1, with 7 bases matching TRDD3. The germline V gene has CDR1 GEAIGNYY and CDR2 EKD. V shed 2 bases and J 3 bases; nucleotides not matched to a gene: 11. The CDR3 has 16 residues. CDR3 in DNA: TGTGCCTGTGACAAGCTGGAGGATACGCAGGCCGATAAACTCATCTTT. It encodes CACDKLEDTQADKLIF.

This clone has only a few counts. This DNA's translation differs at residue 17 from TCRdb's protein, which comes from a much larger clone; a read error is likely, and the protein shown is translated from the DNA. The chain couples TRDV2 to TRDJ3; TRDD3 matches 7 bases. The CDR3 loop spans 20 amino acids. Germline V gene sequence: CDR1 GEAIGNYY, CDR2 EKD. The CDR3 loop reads CACDTGSLGVGSWDTRHMFF. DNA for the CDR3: TGTGCCTGTGACACGGGAAGCCTGGGGGTCGGCTCCTGGGACACCCGACACATGTTTTTC.

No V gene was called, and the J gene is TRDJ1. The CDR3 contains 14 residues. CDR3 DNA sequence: TGTGCTCTTGGGGAAAAGGGACGGTCCGATAAACTCATCTTT. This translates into CALGEKGRSDKLIF.

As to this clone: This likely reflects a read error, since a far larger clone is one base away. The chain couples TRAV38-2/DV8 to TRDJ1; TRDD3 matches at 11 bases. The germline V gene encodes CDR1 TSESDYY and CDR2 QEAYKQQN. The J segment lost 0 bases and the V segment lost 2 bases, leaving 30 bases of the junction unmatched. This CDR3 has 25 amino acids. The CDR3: CAYRRRSATYWGILTRTWYTDKLIF. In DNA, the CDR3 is TGTGCTTATAGGAGGCGGTCGGCCACCTACTGGGGGATATTAACTCGAACCTGGTACACCGATAAACTCATCTTT.

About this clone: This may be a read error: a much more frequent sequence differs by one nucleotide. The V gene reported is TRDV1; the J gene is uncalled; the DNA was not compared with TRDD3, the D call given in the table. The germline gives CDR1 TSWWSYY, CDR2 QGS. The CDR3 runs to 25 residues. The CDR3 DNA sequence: TGTGCTCTTGGGGAACTCCAGGTTTATACGTCCTGGGGGATACCCCAAAACCAAATTGCCGATAAACTCATCTTC. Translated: CALGELQVYTSWGIPQNQIADKLIF.